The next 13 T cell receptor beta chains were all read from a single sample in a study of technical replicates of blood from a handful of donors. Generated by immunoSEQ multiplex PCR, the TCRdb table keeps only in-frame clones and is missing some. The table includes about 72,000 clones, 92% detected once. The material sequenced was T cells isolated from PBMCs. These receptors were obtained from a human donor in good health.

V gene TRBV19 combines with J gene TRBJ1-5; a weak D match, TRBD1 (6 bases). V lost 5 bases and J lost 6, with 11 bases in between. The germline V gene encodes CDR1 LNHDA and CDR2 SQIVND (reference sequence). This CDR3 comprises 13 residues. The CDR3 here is CASSEQGGQPQHF. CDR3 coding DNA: TGTGCCAGTAGTGAACAGGGTGGTCAGCCCCAGCATTTT.

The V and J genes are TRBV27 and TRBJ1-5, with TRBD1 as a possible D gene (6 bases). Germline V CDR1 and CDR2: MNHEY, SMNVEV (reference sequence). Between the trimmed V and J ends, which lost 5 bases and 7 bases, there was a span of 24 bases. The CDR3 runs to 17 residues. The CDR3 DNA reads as TGTGCCAGCAGTCCAGTAGGCACAGGGCGCCTAGGCCAGCCCCAGCATTTT. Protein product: CASSPVGTGRLGQPQHF.

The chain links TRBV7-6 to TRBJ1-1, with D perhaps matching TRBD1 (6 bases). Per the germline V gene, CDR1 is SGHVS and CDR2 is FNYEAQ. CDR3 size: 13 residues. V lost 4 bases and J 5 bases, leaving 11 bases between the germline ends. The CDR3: CASSSGVATEAFF. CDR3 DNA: TGTGCCAGCAGCTCAGGGGTAGCGACTGAAGCTTTCTTT. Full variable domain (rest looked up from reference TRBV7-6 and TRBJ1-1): GAGVSQSPRYKVTKRGQDVALRCDPISGHVSLYWYRQALGQGPEFLTYFNYEAQQDKSGLPNDRFSAERPEGSISTLTIQRTEQRDSAMYRCASSSGVATEAFFGQGTRLTVV.

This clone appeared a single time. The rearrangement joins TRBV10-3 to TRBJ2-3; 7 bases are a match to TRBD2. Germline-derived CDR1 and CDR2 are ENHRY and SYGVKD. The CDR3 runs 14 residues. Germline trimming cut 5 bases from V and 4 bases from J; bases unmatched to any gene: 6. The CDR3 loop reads CAISSGTLADTQYF. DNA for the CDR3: TGTGCCATCAGTAGCGGGACCTTAGCAGATACGCAGTATTTT.

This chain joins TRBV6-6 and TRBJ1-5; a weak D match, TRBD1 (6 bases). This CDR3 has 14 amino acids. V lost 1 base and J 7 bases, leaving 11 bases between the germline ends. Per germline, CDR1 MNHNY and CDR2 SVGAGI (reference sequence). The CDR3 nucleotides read TGTGCCAGCAGTTACTTTACACAGGGCCAGCCCCAGCATTTT. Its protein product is CASSYFTQGQPQHF.

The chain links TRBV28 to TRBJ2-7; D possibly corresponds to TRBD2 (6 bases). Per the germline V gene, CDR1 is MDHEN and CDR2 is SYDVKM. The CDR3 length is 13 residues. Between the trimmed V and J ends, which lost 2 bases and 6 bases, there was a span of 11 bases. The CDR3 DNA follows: TGTGCCAGCAGTTTAGGAGGGATCGGCGAGCAGTACTTC. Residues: CASSLGGIGEQYF.

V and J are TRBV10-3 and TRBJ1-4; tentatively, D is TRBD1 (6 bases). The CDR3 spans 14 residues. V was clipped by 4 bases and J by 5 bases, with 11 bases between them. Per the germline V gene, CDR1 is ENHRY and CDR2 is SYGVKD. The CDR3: CAISAGQGNEKLFF. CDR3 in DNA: TGTGCCATCAGTGCGGGGCAGGGGAATGAAAAACTGTTTTTT.

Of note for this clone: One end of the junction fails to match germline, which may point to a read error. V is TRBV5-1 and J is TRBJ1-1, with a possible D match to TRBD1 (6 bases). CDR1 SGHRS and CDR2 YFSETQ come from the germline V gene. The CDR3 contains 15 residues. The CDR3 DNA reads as TGCGCCAGCAGCTTGGATCTTCCCCGGACAGATGAAGTTTTCTTT. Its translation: CASSLDLPRTDEVFF.

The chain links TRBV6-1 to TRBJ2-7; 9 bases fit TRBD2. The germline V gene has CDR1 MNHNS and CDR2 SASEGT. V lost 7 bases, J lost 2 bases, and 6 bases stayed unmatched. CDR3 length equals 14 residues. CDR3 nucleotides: TGTGCCAGCACGGAGACTAGCGGCCCCTACGAGCAGTACTTC. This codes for CASTETSGPYEQYF.

CDR3 bases: TGCAGCTTAATCACCGGGGTTTACAATGAGCAGTTCTTC. Translated: CSLITGVYNEQFF. The chain carries TRBV29-1 and TRBJ2-1; TRBD2 might be the D (5 bases). Germline assignment: CDR1 SQVTM and CDR2 ANQGSEA. Trimming took 8 bases from V and 4 from J, leaving 15 bases between them. This CDR3 comprises 13 residues.

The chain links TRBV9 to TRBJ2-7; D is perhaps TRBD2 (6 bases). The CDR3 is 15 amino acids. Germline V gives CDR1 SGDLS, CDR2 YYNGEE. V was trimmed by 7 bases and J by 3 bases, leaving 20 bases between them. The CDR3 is CASALGGDFYYEQYF. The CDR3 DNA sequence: TGTGCCAGCGCACTAGGTGGGGACTTCTACTACGAGCAGTACTTC.

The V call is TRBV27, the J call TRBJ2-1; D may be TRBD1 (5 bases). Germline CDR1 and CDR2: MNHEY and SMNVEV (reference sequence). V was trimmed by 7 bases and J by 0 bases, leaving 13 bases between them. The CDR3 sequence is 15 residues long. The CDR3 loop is CASILRASSYNEQFF. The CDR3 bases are TGTGCCAGCATCCTCAGGGCTAGCTCCTACAATGAGCAGTTCTTC.

The CDR3 coding sequence is TGTGCCAGCAGTTTATTAGGCATGGAGGGGTACGAGCAGTACTTC. Residues: CASSLLGMEGYEQYF. The J gene is TRBJ2-7, the V gene TRBV27; D is perhaps TRBD2 (6 bases). CDR1 is MNHEY, CDR2 SMNVEV, per germline (reference sequence). Deletions cut 1 base from V and 4 bases from J, with 14 bases between. The CDR3 spans 15 residues.